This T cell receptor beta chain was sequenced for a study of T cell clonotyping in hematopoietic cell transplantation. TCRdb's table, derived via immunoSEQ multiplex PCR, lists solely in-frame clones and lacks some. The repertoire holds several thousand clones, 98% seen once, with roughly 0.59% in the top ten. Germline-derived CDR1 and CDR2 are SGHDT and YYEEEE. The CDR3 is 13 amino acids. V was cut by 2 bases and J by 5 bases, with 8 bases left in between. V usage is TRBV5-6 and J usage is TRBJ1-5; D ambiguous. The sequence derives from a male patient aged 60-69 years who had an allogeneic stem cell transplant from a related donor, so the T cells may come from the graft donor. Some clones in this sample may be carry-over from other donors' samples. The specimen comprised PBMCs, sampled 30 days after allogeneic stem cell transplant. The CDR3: CASSLATDQPQHF. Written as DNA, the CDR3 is TGTGCCAGCAGCTTAGCCACGGATCAGCCCCAGCATTTT. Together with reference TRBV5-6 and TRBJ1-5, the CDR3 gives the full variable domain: DAGVTQSPTHLIKTRGQQVTLRCSPKSGHDTVSWYQQALGQGPQFIFQYYEEEERQRGNFPDRFSGHQFPNYSSELNVNALLLGDSALYLCASSLATDQPQHFGDGTRLSIL.